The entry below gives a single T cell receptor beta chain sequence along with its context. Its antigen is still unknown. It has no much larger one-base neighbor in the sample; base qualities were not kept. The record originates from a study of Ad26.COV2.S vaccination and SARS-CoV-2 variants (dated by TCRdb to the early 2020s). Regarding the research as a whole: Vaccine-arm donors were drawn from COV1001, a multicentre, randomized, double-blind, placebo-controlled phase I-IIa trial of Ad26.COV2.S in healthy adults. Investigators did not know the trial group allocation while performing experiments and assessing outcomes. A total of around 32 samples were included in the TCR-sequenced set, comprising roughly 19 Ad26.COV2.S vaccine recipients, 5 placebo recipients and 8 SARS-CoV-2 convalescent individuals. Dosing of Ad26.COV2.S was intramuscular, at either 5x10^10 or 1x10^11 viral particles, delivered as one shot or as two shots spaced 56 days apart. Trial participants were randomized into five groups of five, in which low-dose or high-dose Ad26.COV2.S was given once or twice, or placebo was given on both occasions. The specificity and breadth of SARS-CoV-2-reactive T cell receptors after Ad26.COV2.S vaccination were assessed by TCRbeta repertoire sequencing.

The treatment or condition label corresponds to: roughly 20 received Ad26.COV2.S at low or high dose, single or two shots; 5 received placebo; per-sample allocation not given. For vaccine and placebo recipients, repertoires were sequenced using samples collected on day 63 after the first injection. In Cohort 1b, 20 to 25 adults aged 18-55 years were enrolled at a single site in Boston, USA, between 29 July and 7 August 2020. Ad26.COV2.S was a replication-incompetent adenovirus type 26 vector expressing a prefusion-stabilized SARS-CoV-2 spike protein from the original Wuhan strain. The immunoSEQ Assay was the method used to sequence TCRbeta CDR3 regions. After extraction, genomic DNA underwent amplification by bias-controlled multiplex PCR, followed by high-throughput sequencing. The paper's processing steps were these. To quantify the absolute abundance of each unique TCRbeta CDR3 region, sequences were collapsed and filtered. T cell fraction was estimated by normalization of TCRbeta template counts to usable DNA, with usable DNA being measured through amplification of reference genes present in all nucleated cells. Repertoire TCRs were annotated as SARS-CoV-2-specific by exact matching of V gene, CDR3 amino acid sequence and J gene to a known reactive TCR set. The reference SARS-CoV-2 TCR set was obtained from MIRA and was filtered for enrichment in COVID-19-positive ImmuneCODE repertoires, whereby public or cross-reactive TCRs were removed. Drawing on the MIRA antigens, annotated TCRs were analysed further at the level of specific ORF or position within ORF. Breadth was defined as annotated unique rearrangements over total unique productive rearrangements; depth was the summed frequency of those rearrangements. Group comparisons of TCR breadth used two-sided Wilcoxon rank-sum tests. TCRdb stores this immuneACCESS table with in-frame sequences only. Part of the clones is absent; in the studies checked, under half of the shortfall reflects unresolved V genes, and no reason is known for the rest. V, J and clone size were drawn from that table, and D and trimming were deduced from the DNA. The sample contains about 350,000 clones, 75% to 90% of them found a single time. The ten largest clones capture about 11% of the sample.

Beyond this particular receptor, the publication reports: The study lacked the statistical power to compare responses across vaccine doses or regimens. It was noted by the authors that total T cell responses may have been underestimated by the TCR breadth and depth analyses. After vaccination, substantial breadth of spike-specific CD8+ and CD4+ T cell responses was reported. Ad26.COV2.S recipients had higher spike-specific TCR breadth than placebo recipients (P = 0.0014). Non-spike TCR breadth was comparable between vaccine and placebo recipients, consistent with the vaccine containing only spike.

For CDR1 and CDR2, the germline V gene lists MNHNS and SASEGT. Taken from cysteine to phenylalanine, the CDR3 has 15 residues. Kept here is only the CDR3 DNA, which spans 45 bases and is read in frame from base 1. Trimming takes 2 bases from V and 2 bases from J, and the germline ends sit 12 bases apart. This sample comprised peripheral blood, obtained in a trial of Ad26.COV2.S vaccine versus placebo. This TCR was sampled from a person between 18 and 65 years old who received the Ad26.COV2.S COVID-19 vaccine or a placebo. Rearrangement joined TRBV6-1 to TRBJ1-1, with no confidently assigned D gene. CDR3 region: CASSESRAVNTEAFF. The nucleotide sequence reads TGTGCCAGCAGTGAAAGTAGGGCCGTCAACACTGAAGCTTTCTTT.